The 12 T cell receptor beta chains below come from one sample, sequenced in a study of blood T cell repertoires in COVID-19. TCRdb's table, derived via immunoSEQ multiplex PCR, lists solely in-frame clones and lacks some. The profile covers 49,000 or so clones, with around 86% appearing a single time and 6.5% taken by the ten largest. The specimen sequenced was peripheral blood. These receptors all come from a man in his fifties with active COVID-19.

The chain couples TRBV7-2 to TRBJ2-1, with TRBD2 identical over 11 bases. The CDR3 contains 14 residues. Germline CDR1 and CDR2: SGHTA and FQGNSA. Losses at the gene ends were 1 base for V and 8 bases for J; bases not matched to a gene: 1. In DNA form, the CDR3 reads TGTGCCAGCAGCTTAGGACTAGCGGGACATGAGCAGTTCTTC. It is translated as CASSLGLAGHEQFF. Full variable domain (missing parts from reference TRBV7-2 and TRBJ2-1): GAGVSQSPSNKVTEKGKDVELRCDPISGHTALYWYRQSLGQGLEFLIYFQGNSAPDKSGLPSDRFSAERTGGSVSTLTIQRTQQEDSAVYLCASSLGLAGHEQFFGPGTRLTVL.

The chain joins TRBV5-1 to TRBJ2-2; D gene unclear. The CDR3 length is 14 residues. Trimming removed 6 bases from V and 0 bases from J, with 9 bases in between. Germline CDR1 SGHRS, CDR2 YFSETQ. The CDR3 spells CASKTASNTGELFF. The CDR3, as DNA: TGCGCCAGCAAAACTGCCTCGAACACCGGGGAGCTGTTTTTT. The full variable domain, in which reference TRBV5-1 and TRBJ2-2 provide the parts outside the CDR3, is KAGVTQTPRYLIKTRGQQVTLSCSPISGHRSVSWYQQTPGQGLQFLFEYFSETQRNKGNFPGRFSGRQFSNSRSEMNVSTLELGDSALYLCASKTASNTGELFFGEGSRLTVL.

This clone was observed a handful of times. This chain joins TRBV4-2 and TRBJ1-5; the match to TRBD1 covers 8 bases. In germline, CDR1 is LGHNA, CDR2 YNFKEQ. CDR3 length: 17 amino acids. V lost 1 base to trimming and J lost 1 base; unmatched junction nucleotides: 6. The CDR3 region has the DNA TGTGCCAGCAGCCAAGGAAACAGGGGGTCAAGCAATCAGCCCCAGCATTTT. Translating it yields CASSQGNRGSSNQPQHF.

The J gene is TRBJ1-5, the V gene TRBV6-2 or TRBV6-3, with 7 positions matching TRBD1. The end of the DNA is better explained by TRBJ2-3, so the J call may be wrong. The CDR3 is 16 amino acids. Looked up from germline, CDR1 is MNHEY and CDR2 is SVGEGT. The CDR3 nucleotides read TGTGCCAGCAGTCCAGGGGGAGCGCCTAGCAATCAGCCCCAGTATTTT. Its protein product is CASSPGGAPSNQPQYF.

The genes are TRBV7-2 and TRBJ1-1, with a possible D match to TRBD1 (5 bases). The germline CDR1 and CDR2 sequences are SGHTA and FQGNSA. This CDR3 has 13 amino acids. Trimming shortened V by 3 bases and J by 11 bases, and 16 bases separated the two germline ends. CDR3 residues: CASSFLEGRNAFF. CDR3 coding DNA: TGTGCCAGCAGCTTTTTAGAGGGGAGGAATGCTTTCTTT.

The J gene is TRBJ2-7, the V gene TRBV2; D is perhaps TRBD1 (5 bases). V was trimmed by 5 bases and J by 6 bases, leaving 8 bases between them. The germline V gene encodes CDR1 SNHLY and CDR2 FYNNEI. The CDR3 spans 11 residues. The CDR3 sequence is CASSSGFEQYF. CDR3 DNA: TGTGCCAGCAGTTCAGGGTTCGAGCAGTACTTC. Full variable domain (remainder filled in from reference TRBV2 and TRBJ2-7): EPEVTQTPSHQVTQMGQEVILRCVPISNHLYFYWYRQILGQKVEFLVSFYNNEISEKSEIFDDQFSVERPDGSNFTLKIRSTKLEDSAMYFCASSSGFEQYFGPGTRLTVT.

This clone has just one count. The CDR3 protein is CASSQEGPREHGYTF. The CDR3 DNA reads as TGTGCCAGCAGCCAAGAGGGCCCTAGGGAGCATGGCTACACCTTC. V and J are TRBV4-2 and TRBJ1-2; D gene ambiguous. Germline values: CDR1 LGHNA, CDR2 YNFKEQ. Trimming took off 0 bases at V and 6 bases at J, with 14 bases between the two ends. The CDR3 is made up of 15 amino acids.

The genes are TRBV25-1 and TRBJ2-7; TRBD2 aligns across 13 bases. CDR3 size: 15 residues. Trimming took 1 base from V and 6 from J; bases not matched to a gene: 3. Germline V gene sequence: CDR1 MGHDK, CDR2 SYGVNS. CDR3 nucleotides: TGTGCCAGCAGTGAATTAGGACTAGCGGGAGTCGAGCAGTACTTC. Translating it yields CASSELGLAGVEQYF.

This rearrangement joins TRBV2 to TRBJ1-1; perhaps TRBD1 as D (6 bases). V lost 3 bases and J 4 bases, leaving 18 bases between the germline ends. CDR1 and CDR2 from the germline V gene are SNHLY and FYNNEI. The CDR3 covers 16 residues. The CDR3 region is CASSDSPTGFFTEAFF. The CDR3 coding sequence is TGTGCCAGCAGTGACTCCCCTACAGGGTTTTTCACTGAAGCTTTCTTT.

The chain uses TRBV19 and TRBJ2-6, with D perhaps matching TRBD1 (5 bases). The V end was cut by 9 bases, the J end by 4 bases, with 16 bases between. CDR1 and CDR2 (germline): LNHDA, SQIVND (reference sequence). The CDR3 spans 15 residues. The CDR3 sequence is CASRRQQYGANVLTF. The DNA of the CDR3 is TGTGCCAGCCGGAGACAGCAGTACGGGGCCAACGTCCTGACTTTC.

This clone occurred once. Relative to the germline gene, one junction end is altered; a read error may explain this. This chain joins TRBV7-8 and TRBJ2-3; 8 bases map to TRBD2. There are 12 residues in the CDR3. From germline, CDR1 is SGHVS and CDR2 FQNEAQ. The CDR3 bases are TGTGCCAGCAGCCCCGGGACTAGTATAGTCCTTTTT. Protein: CASSPGTSIVLF. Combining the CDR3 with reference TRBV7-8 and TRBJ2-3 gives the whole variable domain GAGVSQSPRYKVAKRGQDVALRCDPISGHVSLFWYQQALGQGPEFLTYFQNEAQLDKSGLPSDRFFAERPEGSVSTLKIQRTQQEDSAVYLCASSPGTSIVLFGPGTRLTVL.

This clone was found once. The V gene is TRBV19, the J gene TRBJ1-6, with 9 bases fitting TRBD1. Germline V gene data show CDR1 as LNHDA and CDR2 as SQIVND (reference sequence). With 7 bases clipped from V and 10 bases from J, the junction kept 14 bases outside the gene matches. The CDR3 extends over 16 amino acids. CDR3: CASTLAPGQGDSPLHF. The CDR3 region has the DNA TGTGCCAGTACCCTCGCCCCGGGACAGGGAGACTCACCCCTCCACTTT.